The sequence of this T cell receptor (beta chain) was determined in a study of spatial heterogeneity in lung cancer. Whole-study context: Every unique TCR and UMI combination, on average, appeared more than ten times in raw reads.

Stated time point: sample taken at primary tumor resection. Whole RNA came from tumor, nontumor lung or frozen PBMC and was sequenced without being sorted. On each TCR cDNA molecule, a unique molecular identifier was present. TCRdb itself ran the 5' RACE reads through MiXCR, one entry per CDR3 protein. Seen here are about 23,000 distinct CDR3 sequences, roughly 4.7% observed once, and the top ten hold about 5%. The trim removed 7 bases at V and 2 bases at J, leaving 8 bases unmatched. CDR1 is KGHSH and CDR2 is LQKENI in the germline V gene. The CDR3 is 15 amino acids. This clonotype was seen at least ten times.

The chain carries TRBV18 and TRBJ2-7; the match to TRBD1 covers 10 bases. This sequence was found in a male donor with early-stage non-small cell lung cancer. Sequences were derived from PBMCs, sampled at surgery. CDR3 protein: CASLNPGQGAYEQYF. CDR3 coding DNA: TGTGCCAGCTTAAACCCCGGACAGGGGGCCTACGAGCAGTACTTC.